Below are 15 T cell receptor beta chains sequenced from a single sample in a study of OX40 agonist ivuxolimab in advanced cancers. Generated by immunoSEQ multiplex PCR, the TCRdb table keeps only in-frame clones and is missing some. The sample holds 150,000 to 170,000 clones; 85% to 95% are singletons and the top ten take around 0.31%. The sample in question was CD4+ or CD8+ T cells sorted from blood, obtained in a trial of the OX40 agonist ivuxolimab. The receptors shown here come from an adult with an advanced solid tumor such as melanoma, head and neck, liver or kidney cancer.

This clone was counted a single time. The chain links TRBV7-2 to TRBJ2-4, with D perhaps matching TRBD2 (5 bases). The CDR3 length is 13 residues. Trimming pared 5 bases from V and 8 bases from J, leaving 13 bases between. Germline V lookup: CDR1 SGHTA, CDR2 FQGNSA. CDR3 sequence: CASSGQTRDIQYF. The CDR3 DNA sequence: TGTGCCAGCAGCGGTCAAACTAGGGACATTCAGTACTTC.

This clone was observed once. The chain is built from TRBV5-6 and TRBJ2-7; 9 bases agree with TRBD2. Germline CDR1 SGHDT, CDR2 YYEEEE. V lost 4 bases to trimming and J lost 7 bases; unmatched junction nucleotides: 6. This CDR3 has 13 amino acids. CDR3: CASSQGLAGEQYF. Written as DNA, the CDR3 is TGTGCCAGCAGCCAGGGCCTAGCGGGGGAGCAGTACTTC. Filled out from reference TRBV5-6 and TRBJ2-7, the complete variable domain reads DAGVTQSPTHLIKTRGQQVTLRCSPKSGHDTVSWYQQALGQGPQFIFQYYEEEERQRGNFPDRFSGHQFPNYSSELNVNALLLGDSALYLCASSQGLAGEQYFGPGTRLTVT.

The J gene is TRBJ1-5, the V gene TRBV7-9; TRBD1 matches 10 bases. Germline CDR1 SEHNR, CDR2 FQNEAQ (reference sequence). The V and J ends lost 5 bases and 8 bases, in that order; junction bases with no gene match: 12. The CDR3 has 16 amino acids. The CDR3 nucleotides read TGTGCCAGCAGCGCCGACAGGGGGCGCGGGGGAAAGCCCCAGCATTTT. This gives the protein CASSADRGRGGKPQHF. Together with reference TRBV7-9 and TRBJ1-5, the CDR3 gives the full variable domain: DTGVSQNPRHKITKRGQNVTFRCDPISEHNRLYWYRQTLGQGPEFLTYFQNEAQLEKSRLLSDRFSAERPKGSFSTLEIQRTEQGDSAMYLCASSADRGRGGKPQHFGDGTRLSIL.

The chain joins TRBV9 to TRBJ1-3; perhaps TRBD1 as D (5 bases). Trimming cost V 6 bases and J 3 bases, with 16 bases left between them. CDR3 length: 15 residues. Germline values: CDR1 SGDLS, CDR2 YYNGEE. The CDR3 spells CASNPWGVNGNTIYF. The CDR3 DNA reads TGTGCCAGCAACCCTTGGGGGGTGAATGGAAACACCATATATTTT.

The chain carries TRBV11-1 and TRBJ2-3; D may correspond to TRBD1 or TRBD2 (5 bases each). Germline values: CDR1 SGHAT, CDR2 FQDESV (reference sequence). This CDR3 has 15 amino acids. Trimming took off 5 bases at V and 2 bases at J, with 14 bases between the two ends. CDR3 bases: TGTGCCAGCAGCCCTAATGTGGGGGACACAGATACGCAGTATTTT. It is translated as CASSPNVGDTDTQYF.

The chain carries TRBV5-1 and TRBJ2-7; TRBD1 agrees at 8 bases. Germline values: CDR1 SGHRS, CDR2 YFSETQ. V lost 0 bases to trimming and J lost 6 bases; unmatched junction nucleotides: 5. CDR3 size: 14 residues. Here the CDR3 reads CASSLGQGWTEQYF. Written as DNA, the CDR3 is TGCGCCAGCAGCTTGGGACAGGGGTGGACCGAGCAGTACTTC.

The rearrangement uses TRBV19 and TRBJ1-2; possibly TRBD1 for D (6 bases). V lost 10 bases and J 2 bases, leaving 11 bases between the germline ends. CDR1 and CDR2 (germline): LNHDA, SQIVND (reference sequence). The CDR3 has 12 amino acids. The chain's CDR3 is CATADRNYGYTF. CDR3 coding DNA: TGTGCCACCGCGGACAGAAACTATGGCTACACCTTC.

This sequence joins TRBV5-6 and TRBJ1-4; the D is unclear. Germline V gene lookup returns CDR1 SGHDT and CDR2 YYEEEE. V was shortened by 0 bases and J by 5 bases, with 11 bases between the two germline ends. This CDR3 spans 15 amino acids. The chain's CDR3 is CASSLDRTRNEKLFF. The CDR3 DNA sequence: TGTGCCAGCAGCTTGGATCGGACCCGGAATGAAAAACTGTTTTTT.

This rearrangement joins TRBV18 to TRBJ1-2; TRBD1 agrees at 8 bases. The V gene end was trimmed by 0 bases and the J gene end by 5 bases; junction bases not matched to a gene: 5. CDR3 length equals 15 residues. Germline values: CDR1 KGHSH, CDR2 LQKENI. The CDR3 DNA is TGTGCCAGCTCACCACCCCAGGGGGCCGTTTATGGCTACACCTTC. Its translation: CASSPPQGAVYGYTF.

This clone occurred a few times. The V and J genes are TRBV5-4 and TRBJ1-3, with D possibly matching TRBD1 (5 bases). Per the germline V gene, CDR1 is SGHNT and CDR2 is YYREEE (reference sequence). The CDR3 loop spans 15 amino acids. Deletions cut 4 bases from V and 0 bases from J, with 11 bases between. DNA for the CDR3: TGTGCCAGCAGCACCAGACAGAACTCTGGAAACACCATATATTTT. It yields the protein CASSTRQNSGNTIYF.

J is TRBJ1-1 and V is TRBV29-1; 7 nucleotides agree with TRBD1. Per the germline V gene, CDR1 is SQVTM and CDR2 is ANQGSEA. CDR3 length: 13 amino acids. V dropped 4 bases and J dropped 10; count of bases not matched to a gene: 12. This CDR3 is CSVGRQGPLVAFF. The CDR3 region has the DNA TGCAGCGTTGGAAGACAGGGACCACTGGTAGCTTTCTTT. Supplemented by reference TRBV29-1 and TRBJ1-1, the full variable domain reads SAVISQKPSRDICQRGTSLTIQCQVDSQVTMMFWYRQQPGQSLTLIATANQGSEATYESGFVIDKFPISRPNLTFSTLTVSNMSPEDSSIYLCSVGRQGPLVAFFGQGTRLTVV.

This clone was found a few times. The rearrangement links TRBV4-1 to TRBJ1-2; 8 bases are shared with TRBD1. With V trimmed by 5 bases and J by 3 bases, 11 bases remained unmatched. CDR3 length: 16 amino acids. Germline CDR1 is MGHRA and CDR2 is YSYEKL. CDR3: CASSSVPPGGHYGYTF. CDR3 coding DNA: TGCGCCAGCAGCTCCGTCCCCCCAGGGGGCCACTATGGCTACACCTTC.

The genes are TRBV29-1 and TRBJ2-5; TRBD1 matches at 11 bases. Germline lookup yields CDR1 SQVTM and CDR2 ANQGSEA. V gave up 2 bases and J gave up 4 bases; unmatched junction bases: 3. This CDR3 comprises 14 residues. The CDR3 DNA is TGCAGCGTTGAACGCGGGACAGGGGGAGAGACCCAGTACTTC. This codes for CSVERGTGGETQYF.

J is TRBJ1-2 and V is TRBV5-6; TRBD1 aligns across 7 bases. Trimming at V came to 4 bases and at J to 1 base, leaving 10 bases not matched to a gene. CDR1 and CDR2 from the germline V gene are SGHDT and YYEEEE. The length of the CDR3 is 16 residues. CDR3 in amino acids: CASSQIRTGRNYGYTF. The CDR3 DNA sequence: TGTGCCAGCAGCCAAATACGGACAGGCCGTAACTATGGCTACACCTTC.

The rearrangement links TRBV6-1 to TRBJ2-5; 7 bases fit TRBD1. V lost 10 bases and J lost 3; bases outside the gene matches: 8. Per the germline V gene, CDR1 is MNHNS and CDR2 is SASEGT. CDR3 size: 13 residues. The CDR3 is CAIRQGDKETQYF. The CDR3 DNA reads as TGTGCCATTAGACAGGGCGACAAAGAGACCCAGTACTTC.